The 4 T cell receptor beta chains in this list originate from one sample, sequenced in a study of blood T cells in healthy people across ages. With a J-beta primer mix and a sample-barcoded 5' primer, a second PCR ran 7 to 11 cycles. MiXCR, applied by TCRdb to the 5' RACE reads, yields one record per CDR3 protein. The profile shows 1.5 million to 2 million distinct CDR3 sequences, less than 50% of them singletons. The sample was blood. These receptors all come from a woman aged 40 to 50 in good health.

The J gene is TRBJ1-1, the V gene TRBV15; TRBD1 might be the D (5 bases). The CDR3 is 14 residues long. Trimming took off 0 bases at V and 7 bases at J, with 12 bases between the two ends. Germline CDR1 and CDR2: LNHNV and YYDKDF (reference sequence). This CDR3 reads CATSRDRGGSEAFF. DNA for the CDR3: TGTGCCACCAGCAGAGATCGGGGGGGAAGTGAAGCTTTCTTT.

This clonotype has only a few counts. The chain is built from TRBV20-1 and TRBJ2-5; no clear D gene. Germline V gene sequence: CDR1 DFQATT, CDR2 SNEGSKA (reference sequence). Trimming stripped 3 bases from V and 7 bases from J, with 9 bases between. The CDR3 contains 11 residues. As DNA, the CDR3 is TGCAGTGCTAGTTTTCTCGGGACCCAGTACTTC. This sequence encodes CSASFLGTQYF.

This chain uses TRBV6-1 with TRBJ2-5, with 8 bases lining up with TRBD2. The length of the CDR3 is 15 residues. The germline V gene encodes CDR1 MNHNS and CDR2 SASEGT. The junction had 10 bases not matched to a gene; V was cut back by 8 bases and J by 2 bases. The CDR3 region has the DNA TGTGCCAGCCCAGAATTACTAGCGGATCAAGAGACCCAGTACTTC. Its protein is CASPELLADQETQYF.

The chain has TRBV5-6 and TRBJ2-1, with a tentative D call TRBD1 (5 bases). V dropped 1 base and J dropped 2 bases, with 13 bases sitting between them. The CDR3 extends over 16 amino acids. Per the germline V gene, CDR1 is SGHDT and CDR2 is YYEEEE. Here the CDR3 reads CASSLSSQGPYNEQFF. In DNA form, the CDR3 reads TGTGCCAGCAGCTTGTCGTCGCAGGGCCCCTACAATGAGCAGTTCTTC. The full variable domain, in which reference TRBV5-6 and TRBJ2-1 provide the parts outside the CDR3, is DAGVTQSPTHLIKTRGQQVTLRCSPKSGHDTVSWYQQALGQGPQFIFQYYEEEERQRGNFPDRFSGHQFPNYSSELNVNALLLGDSALYLCASSLSSQGPYNEQFFGPGTRLTVL.